This paragraph covers one T cell receptor (beta chain) sequence. Assay: immunoSEQ multiplex PCR; the TCRdb copy retains only in-frame clones and omits some. The table records 37,000 or so clones, around 90% of them present only once. The sample originates from a study of T cell changes during pregnancy in multiple sclerosis. The CDR3 length is 15 residues. Germline lookup yields CDR1 LNHDA and CDR2 SQIVND (reference sequence). V was pared by 3 bases and J by 5 bases, with 16 bases between. Sequences were derived from CD4+ T cells from peripheral blood mononuclear cells, sampled before pregnancy. The gene calls are TRBV19 and TRBJ2-5, with D maybe TRBD1 (5 bases). The receptor was derived from a female donor with multiple sclerosis, enrolled in a pregnancy study. The CDR3 sequence: CASSMGPSMGETQYF. Here the CDR3 DNA reads TGTGCCAGTAGTATGGGGCCCTCGATGGGTGAGACCCAGTACTTC.